The 30 T cell receptor beta chains listed next were all sequenced from one sample in a study of cytomegalovirus exposure and HLA in healthy donors. The PCR ran on 60 Vbeta and 13 Jbeta primers. The method was immunoSEQ multiplex PCR; TCRdb's version includes in-frame clones alone and lacks a portion of them. Of approximately 35,000 clones listed, over 60% were seen once; the top ten hold over 9%. The specimen was PBMCs. The receptors shown here come from a man in his forties in good health and CMV-seropositive.

CDR3 residues: CASSLGGNEQFF. The CDR3 DNA reads as TGTGCCAGCAGTTTGGGGGGGAATGAGCAGTTCTTC. The chain carries TRBV27 and TRBJ2-1; 7 bases match TRBD2. CDR1 and CDR2 (germline): MNHEY, SMNVEV (reference sequence). This CDR3 has 12 residues. V gave up 3 bases and J gave up 7 bases; unmatched junction bases: 0.

J is TRBJ1-2 and V is TRBV6-4; D unclear. The CDR3 is 13 residues long. Germline CDR1 MRHNA, CDR2 SNTAGT. The ends were cut back, 2 bases at V and 4 bases at J, with 8 bases in the middle. The CDR3 nucleotides are TGTGCCAGCAGTGACGAGGGTGCCTATGGCTACACCTTC. Residues: CASSDEGAYGYTF.

V gene TRBV6-6 combines with J gene TRBJ2-2; 10 bases match TRBD1. The CDR3 has 16 amino acids. With V trimmed by 3 bases and J by 4 bases, 5 bases remained unmatched. Germline V CDR1 and CDR2: MNHNY, SVGAGI (reference sequence). The CDR3 DNA reads TGTGCCAGCAGTTATGACGGGACAGGGGTCACCGGGGAGCTGTTTTTT. Its translation: CASSYDGTGVTGELFF.

This clone was observed a few times. The chain joins TRBV7-9 to TRBJ2-5, with 9 positions matching TRBD1. The CDR3 covers 14 residues. J lost 7 bases, V lost 1 base, and 4 bases had no gene match. Germline CDR1 is SEHNR and CDR2 is FQNEAQ (reference sequence). The CDR3 bases are TGTGCCAGCAGCTTAGGGGGACAGGGTAGGACCCAGTACTTC. Amino acid sequence: CASSLGGQGRTQYF.

This chain connects TRBV6-5 to TRBJ2-1; 11 nucleotides match TRBD1. Losses at the gene ends were 6 bases for V and 7 bases for J; bases not matched to a gene: 8. Germline CDR1 and CDR2: MNHEY and SVGAGI. The CDR3 sequence is 15 residues long. The CDR3 DNA reads TGTGCCAGCAGCCTCGGACAGGGGGCGGCAAATGAGCAGTTCTTC. Amino acids: CASSLGQGAANEQFF.

The chain uses TRBV7-9 and TRBJ1-2; D is possibly TRBD1 (6 bases). The germline V gene encodes CDR1 SEHNR and CDR2 FQNEAQ (reference sequence). The CDR3 has 16 residues. Deletions cut 6 bases from V and 7 bases from J, with 24 bases between. This CDR3 reads CASSSSGRGGPGGYTF. The CDR3 region has the DNA TGTGCCAGCAGTTCCAGCGGACGGGGGGGCCCAGGTGGCTACACCTTC.

This clone was seen once. The genes are TRBV18 and TRBJ2-3; 10 bases agree with TRBD1. Germline lookup yields CDR1 KGHSH and CDR2 LQKENI. The trim removed 2 bases at V and 4 bases at J, leaving 9 bases unmatched. The CDR3 is 17 residues long. CDR3 sequence reads: CASSPNRRDRGADTQYF. CDR3 DNA sequence: TGTGCCAGCTCACCAAACCGACGGGACAGGGGAGCAGATACGCAGTATTTT.

In its sample, this clone was seen a few times. The chain recombines TRBV9 with TRBJ1-1; 7 nucleotides match TRBD1. Germline V lookup: CDR1 SGDLS, CDR2 YYNGEE. This CDR3 spans 17 amino acids. After removal of 3 bases from V and 3 bases from J, the junction contained 14 bases not matched to a gene. The CDR3 DNA reads as TGTGCCAGCAGCGCCCCCCATGAAGGGGGCTGGGACACTGAAGCTTTCTTT. Protein sequence: CASSAPHEGGWDTEAFF.

CDR3 nucleotide sequence: TGTGCCAGCAGCCCTTTAGCGGGGGGGGAGACCCAGTACTTC. Translating it yields CASSPLAGGETQYF. The V call is TRBV4-2, the J call TRBJ2-5, with TRBD2 matching over 11 bases. The length of the CDR3 is 14 residues. From germline, CDR1 is LGHNA and CDR2 YNFKEQ. The ends lost 4 bases at V and 5 bases at J; junction bases unmatched: 3.

The chain has TRBV19 and TRBJ1-5; TRBD1 agrees at 7 bases. Per germline, CDR1 LNHDA and CDR2 SQIVND (reference sequence). The CDR3 runs 14 residues. V was clipped by 0 bases and J by 5 bases; unmatched bases: 1. CDR3 sequence: CASSIDTGDQPQHF. The CDR3 DNA follows: TGTGCCAGTAGTATAGATACAGGGGATCAGCCCCAGCATTTT.

This rearrangement joins TRBV27 to TRBJ2-7; D possibly corresponds to TRBD1 (7 bases). The germline V gene encodes CDR1 MNHEY and CDR2 SMNVEV (reference sequence). The CDR3 has 15 residues. Trimming shortened V by 0 bases and J by 4 bases, and 13 bases separated the two germline ends. CDR3 amino acids: CASSLSPAGGYEQYF. The CDR3, as DNA: TGTGCCAGCAGTTTATCTCCGGCAGGGGGGTACGAGCAGTACTTC.

The chain joins TRBV20-1 to TRBJ2-1, with TRBD2 as a possible D gene (6 bases). Trimming took 3 bases from V and 7 from J, leaving 7 bases between them. The CDR3 contains 11 residues. Looked up from germline, CDR1 is DFQATT and CDR2 is SNEGSKA (reference sequence). The CDR3 loop is CSARGGNEQFF. Written as DNA, the CDR3 is TGCAGTGCTAGGGGGGGAAATGAGCAGTTCTTC.

The V gene is TRBV28, the J gene TRBJ1-3; D perhaps matches TRBD1 (5 bases). CDR3 length: 15 residues. The germline CDR1 and CDR2 sequences are MDHEN and SYDVKM. V gave up 5 bases and J gave up 0 bases, with 11 bases separating them. In nucleotides, the CDR3 is TGTGCCAGCAGTCCCGGGGGGAGCTCTGGAAACACCATATATTTT. Its translation is CASSPGGSSGNTIYF.

The chain has TRBV6-5 and TRBJ1-2; tentative D call: TRBD1 (5 bases). The germline V and J ends were trimmed by 0 bases and 5 bases, with 13 bases remaining between them. Germline V gene data show CDR1 as MNHEY and CDR2 as SVGAGI. This CDR3 contains 15 residues. The CDR3 DNA is TGTGCCAGCAGTTACTCCCCGCCAGGGTATTATGGCTACACCTTC. This gives the protein CASSYSPPGYYGYTF.

This chain joins TRBV6-1 and TRBJ2-1, with D possibly being TRBD1 (6 bases). CDR1 is MNHNS, CDR2 SASEGT, per germline. V lost 6 bases to trimming and J lost 12 bases, with 21 bases between them. This CDR3 comprises 14 residues. For the CDR3, the DNA is TGTGCCAGCAGGGGGGATCTCGGACAGTCCCTGCAGTTCTTC. Protein product: CASRGDLGQSLQFF.

This clone was seen more than once but under ten times. V gene TRBV11-2 combines with J gene TRBJ2-4, with D maybe TRBD2 (6 bases). This CDR3 has 16 residues. Trimming shortened V by 9 bases and J by 6 bases, and 24 bases separated the two germline ends. Germline CDR1 SGHAT, CDR2 FQNNGV. DNA of the CDR3: TGTGCCAGTACCAACCCTAGCGCCGTCATTTCAAACATTCAGTACTTC. It codes for CASTNPSAVISNIQYF. The whole variable domain, remainder taken from reference TRBV11-2 and TRBJ2-4, is EAGVAQSPRYKIIEKRQSVAFWCNPISGHATLYWYQQILGQGPKLLIQFQNNGVVDDSQLPKDRFSAERLKGVDSTLKIQPAKLEDSAVYLCASTNPSAVISNIQYFGAGTRLSVL.

The gene calls are TRBV15 and TRBJ2-6; the D gene is possibly TRBD2 (6 bases). The V end was cut by 6 bases, the J end by 0 bases, with 9 bases between. Germline values: CDR1 LNHNV, CDR2 YYDKDF (reference sequence). This CDR3 is built from 15 residues. CDR3 sequence reads: CATSAGGSGANVLTF. The CDR3 DNA reads TGTGCCACCAGTGCCGGGGGCTCTGGGGCCAACGTCCTGACTTTC.

The chain combines TRBV28 with TRBJ1-2; weak D call: TRBD1 (6 bases). The germline gives CDR1 MDHEN, CDR2 SYDVKM. V shed 6 bases and J shed 6 bases, with 14 bases lying between them. The CDR3 has 13 residues. The CDR3 region has the DNA TGTGCCAGCAGGATGACAGGTCGGGATGGCTACACCTTC. Its translation is CASRMTGRDGYTF.

This clone was detected only once. CDR3 coding DNA: TGTGCCAGCAGCTTATCGGGACAGGTATACAATGAGCAGTTCTTC. This gives the protein CASSLSGQVYNEQFF. V is TRBV7-2 and J is TRBJ2-1; 8 nucleotides match TRBD1. The CDR3 has 15 residues. V shed 2 bases and J 4 bases; nucleotides not matched to a gene: 4. Per germline, CDR1 SGHTA and CDR2 FQGNSA.

J is TRBJ1-5 and V is TRBV30, with TRBD1 matching 9 bases. Germline V lookup: CDR1 GTSNPN, CDR2 SVGIG (reference sequence). The CDR3 contains 13 residues. V shed 6 bases, J shed 4 bases, and the junction held 4 bases outside the gene matches. CDR3 sequence reads: CACQGTGNQPQHF. CDR3 nucleotides: TGTGCCTGCCAAGGGACAGGGAATCAGCCCCAGCATTTT.

The rearrangement uses TRBV5-1 and TRBJ1-1, with TRBD1 matching over 7 bases. The CDR3 contains 14 residues. Germline V CDR1 and CDR2: SGHRS, YFSETQ. J was trimmed by 3 bases and V by 3 bases; bases with no gene match: 5. The CDR3 loop reads CASSSTGAYTEAFF. CDR3 DNA: TGCGCCAGCAGCTCAACAGGGGCCTACACTGAAGCTTTCTTT.

The chain links TRBV9 to TRBJ2-5, with 10 bases fitting TRBD1. The CDR3 is 16 residues long. The germline V gene has CDR1 SGDLS and CDR2 YYNGEE. V was pared by 3 bases and J by 5 bases, with 10 bases of the junction left unmatched. CDR3 in DNA: TGTGCCAGCAGCGCTGGGGGACAGGGGACGTGGGAGACCCAGTACTTC. Protein: CASSAGGQGTWETQYF.

The rearrangement uses TRBV6-6 and TRBJ2-3; D possibly corresponds to TRBD2 (5 bases). The CDR3 contains 12 residues. Germline values: CDR1 MNHNY, CDR2 SVGAGI (reference sequence). Trimming stripped 8 bases from V and 5 bases from J, with 11 bases between. CDR3 amino acids: CASVGRGDTQYF. CDR3 coding DNA: TGTGCCAGCGTCGGCCGGGGAGATACGCAGTATTTT.

This chain uses TRBV6-5 with TRBJ1-1; weak D call: TRBD1 (5 bases). The CDR3 is made up of 16 amino acids. The germline V gene encodes CDR1 MNHEY and CDR2 SVGAGI. Deletions cut 2 bases from V and 3 bases from J, with 16 bases between. The CDR3 protein is CASSYESQGGDTEAFF. CDR3 DNA sequence: TGTGCCAGCAGTTACGAGTCCCAGGGCGGGGACACTGAAGCTTTCTTT.

In this sample, this clone turned up once. The CDR3 DNA reads TGTGCCAGCTCACTCTCCGGGAACACGAACACTGAAGCTTTCTTT. Protein sequence: CASSLSGNTNTEAFF. This chain joins TRBV18 and TRBJ1-1; D ambiguous. Germline CDR1 is KGHSH and CDR2 is LQKENI. This CDR3 has 15 amino acids. The ends were cut back, 4 bases at V and 1 base at J, with 13 bases in the middle.

This clone was seen a handful of times. The rearrangement links TRBV10-1 to TRBJ2-2; possible D gene TRBD1, 6 bases. Deletions cut 2 bases from V and 2 bases from J, with 15 bases between. Looked up from germline, CDR1 is WNHNN and CDR2 is SYGVQD (reference sequence). The CDR3 is 17 residues long. For the CDR3, the DNA is TGCGCCAGCAGTGAGGTTGACAGGTCAGCAAACACCGGGGAGCTGTTTTTT. The encoded protein is CASSEVDRSANTGELFF.

The CDR3 is CASSEGQGRPRSQPQHF. As DNA, the CDR3 is TGTGCCAGCAGTGAAGGACAGGGGCGACCCCGCAGTCAGCCCCAGCATTTT. The gene calls are TRBV6-1 and TRBJ1-5; 8 nucleotides agree with TRBD1. CDR1 is MNHNS, CDR2 SASEGT, per germline. After removal of 1 base from V and 6 bases from J, the junction contained 11 bases not matched to a gene. The CDR3 totals 17 residues.

V and J are TRBV7-9 and TRBJ1-4, with D possibly TRBD1 on 5 matching bases. The germline V gene has CDR1 SEHNR and CDR2 FQNEAQ (reference sequence). Trimming cost V 8 bases and J 4 bases, with 17 bases left between them. The CDR3 spans 15 residues. The CDR3 loop reads CASGLTQGNNEKLFF. The CDR3 DNA reads as TGTGCCAGCGGCCTAACGCAGGGTAATAATGAAAAACTGTTTTTT.

The rearrangement joins TRBV7-3 to TRBJ2-1; D uncertain. This CDR3 is built from 15 residues. V was cut by 2 bases and J by 5 bases, with 13 bases left in between. Germline V CDR1 and CDR2: SGHTA, FQGTGA. CDR3 coding DNA: TGTGCCAGCAGCTTAGTGCACGGGTTTAACAATGAGCAGTTCTTC. Protein sequence: CASSLVHGFNNEQFF.

V usage is TRBV7-2 and J usage is TRBJ1-2, with TRBD1 matching 8 bases. The CDR3 consists of 15 residues. With 1 base clipped from V and 5 bases from J, the junction kept 6 bases outside the gene matches. Germline assignment: CDR1 SGHTA and CDR2 FQGNSA. CDR3 protein: CASSLGAGGGYGYTF. CDR3 bases: TGTGCCAGCAGCTTAGGGGCAGGGGGCGGTTATGGCTACACCTTC.